This section outlines one TCR beta chain sequence together with its context. The source of the sample is a study of early T cells in non-severe SARS-CoV-2 infection. This CDR3 is built from 15 residues. Per germline, CDR1 SGHRS and CDR2 YFSETQ. V was trimmed by 4 bases and J by 2 bases, leaving 14 bases between them. TCRdb used MiXCR to reprocess the 5' RACE reads, holding one entry per CDR3 protein. The sample shows tens of thousands of distinct CDR3 sequences, about 10% of them seen only once. This chain uses TRBV5-1 with TRBJ2-3, with D tentatively TRBD1 or TRBD2 (5 bases each). This material consisted of whole blood, taken at baseline. This sequence originates from an adult who was a healthcare worker with PCR-confirmed SARS-CoV-2 infection or an uninfected control (not recorded which). For the CDR3, the DNA is TGCGCCAGCAGCCGGGACCTCGGCGACACAGATACGCAGTATTTT. As protein: CASSRDLGDTDTQYF.